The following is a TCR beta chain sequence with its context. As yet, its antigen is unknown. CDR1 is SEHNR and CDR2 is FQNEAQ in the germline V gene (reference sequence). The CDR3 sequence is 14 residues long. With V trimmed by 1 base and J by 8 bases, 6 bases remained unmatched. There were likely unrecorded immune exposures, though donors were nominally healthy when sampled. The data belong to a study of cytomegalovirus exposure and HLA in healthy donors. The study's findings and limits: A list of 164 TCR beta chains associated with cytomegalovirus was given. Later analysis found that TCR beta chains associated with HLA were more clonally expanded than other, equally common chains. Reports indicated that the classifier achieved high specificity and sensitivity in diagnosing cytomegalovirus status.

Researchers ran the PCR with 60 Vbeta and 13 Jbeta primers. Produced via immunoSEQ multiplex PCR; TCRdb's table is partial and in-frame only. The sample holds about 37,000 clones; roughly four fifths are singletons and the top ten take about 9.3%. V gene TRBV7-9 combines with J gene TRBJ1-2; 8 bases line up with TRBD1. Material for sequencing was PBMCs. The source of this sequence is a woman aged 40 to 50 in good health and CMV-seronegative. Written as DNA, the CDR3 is TGTGCCAGCAGCTTAGGGACAGGGATTGGGGGCTACACCTTC. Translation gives CASSLGTGIGGYTF.